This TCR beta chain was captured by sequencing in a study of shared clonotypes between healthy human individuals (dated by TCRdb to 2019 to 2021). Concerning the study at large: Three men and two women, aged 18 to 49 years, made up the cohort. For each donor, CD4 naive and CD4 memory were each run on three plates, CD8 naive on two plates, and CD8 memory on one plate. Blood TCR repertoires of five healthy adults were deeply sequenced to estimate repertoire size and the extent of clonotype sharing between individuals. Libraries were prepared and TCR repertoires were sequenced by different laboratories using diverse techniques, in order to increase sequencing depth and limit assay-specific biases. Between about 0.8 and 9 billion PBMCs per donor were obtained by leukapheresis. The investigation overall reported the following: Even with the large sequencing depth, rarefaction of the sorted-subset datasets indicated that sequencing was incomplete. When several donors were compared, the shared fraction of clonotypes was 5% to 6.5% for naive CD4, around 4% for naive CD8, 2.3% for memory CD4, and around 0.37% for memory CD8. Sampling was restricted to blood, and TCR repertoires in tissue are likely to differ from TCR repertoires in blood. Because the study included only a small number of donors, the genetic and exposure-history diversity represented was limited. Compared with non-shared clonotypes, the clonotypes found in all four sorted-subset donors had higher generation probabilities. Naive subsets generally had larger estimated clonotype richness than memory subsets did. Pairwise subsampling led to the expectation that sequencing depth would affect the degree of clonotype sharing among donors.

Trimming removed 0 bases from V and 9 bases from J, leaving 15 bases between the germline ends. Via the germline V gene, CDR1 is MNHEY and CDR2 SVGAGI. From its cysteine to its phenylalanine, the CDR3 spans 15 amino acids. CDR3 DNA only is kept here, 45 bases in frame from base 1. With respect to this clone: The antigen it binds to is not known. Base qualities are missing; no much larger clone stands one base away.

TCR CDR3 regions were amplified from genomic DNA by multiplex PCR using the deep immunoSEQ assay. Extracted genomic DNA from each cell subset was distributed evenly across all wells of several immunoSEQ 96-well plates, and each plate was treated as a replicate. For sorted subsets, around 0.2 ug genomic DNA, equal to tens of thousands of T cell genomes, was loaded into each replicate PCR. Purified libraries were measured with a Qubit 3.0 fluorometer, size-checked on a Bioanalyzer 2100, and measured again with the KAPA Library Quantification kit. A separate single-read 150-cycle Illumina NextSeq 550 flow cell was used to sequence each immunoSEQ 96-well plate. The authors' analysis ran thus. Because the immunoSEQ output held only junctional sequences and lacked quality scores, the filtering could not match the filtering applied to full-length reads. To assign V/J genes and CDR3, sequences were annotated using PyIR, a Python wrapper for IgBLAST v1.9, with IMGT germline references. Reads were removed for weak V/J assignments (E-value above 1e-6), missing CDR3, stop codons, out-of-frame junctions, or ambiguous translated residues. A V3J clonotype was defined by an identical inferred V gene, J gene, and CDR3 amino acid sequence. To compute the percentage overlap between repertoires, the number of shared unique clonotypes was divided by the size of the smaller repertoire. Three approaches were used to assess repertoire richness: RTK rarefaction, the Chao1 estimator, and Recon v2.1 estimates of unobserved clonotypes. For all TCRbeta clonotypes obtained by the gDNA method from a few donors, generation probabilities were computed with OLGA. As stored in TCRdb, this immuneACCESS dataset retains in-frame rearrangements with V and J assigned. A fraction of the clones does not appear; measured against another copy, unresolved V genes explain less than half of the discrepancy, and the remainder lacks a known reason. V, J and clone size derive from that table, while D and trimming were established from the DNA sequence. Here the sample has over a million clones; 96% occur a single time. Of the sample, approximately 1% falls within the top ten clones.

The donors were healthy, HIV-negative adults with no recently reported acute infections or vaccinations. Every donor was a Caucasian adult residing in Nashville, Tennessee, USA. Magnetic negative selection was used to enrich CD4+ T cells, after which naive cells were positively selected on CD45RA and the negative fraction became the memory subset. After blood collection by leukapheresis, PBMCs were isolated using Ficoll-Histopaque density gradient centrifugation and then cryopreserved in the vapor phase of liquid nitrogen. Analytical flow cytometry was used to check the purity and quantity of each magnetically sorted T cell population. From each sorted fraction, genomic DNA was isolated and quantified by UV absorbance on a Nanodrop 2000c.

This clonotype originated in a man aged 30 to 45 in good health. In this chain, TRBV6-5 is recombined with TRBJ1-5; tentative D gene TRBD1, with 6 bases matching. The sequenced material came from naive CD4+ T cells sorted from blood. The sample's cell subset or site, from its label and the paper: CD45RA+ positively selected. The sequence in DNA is TGTGCCAGCAGTTACTCAATTGAGGGGGTTTGGCCCCAGCATTTT. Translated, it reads CASSYSIEGVWPQHF.